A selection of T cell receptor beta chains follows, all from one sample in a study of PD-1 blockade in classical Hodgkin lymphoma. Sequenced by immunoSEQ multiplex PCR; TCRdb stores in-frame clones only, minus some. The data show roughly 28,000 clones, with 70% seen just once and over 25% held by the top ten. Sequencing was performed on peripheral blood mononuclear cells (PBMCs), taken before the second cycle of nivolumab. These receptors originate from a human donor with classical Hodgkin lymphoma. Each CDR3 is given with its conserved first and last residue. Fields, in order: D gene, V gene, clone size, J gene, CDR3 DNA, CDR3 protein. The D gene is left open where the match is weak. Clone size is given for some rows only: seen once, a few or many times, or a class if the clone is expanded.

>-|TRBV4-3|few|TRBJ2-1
TGCGCCAGCAGCCAAGGGCCGGGACACAATGAGCAGTTCTTC
CASSQGPGHNEQFF
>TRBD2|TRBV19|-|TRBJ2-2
TGTGCCAGTAGTATAAGGGGACTAGCGGGGGGTCCGAACACCGGGGAGCTGTTTTTT
CASSIRGLAGGPNTGELFF
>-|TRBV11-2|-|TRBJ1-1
TGTGCCAGCAGCCCCGCCGGGCCGGGCCGGAACACTGAAGCTTTCTTT
CASSPAGPGRNTEAFF
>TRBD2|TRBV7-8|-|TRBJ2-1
TGTGCCAGCAGCTTTGTCGCTAGCGGGAGGAATGAGCAGTTCTTC
CASSFVASGRNEQFF
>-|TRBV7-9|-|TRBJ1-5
TGTGCCAGCACCGCGATTAATCAGCCCCAGCATTTT
CASTAINQPQHF
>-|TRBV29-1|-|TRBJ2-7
TGCAGCGTTGGACGGGACTACGAGCAGTACTTC
CSVGRDYEQYF
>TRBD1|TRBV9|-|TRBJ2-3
TGTGCCAGCAGCGTAGGTTTAGGGGGCTTGTTCGCAGATACGCAGTATTTT
CASSVGLGGLFADTQYF
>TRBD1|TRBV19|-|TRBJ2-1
TGTGCCAGTAGTGCCCGGACAGGGAGCTCCTACAATGAGCAGTTCTTC
CASSARTGSSYNEQFF
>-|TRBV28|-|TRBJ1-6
TGTGCCAGCAGTTCGAACCCACCCCTCCACTTT
CASSSNPPLHF
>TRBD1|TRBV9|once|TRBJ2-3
TGTGCCAGCAGCGTAGGGGACAGGGGGCGAGTTGATACGCAGTATTTT
CASSVGDRGRVDTQYF